This T cell receptor (beta chain) comes out of a study of shared clonotypes between healthy human individuals. The table came from immunoSEQ multiplex PCR; TCRdb's copy has only in-frame clones and leaves some out. The sample shows about 2.3 million clones, approximately 93% of them seen only once. Looked up from germline, CDR1 is MDHEN and CDR2 is SYDVKM. This CDR3 is built from 14 residues. The V and J ends lost 6 bases and 2 bases respectively, with 13 bases between them. The sample consisted of naive CD4+ T cells from PBMCs. Subset described: CD45RA+ positively selected. The receptor's source is a man between 18 and 35 years old in good health. Some clones in this sample may be carry-over from other donors' samples. The chain is built from TRBV28 and TRBJ1-2, with a tentative D call TRBD1 (6 bases). CDR3 region: CASSLTGINYGYTF. In DNA form, the CDR3 reads TGTGCCAGCAGCTTAACAGGGATAAACTATGGCTACACCTTC.